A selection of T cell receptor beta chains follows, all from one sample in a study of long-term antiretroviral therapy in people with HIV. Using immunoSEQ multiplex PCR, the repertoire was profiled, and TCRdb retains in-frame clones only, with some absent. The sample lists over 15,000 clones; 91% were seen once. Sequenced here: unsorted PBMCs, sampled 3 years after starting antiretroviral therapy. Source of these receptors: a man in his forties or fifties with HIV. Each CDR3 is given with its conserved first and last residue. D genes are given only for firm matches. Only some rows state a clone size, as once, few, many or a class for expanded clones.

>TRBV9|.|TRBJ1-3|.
CASSPQDSSGNTIYF
TGTGCCAGCAGCCCACAGGACAGCTCTGGAAACACCATATATTTT
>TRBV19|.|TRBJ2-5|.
CASSTGQQETQYF
TGTGCCAGTAGTACCGGACAGCAAGAGACCCAGTACTTC
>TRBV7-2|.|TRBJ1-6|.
CASSFGLGTPTSPLHF
TGTGCCAGCAGCTTTGGCCTCGGGACACCGACTTCACCCCTCCACTTT
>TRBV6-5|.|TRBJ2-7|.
CASSPTPTREQYF
TGTGCCAGCAGTCCCACCCCGACCCGGGAGCAGTACTTC
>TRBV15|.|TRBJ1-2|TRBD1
CATSVQPGQGRNYGYTF
TGTGCCACCAGCGTCCAACCCGGACAGGGGCGAAACTATGGCTACACCTTC
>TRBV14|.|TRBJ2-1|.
CASSQDPRKSGHYGQFF
TGTGCCAGCAGCCAAGATCCTCGAAAGAGCGGCCATTATGGGCAGTTCTTC
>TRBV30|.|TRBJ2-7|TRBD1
CACTGTGEYEQYF
TGTGCCTGTACCGGGACAGGAGAGTACGAGCAGTACTTC
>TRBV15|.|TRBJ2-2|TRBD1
CATSRGTGSSITGELFF
TGTGCCACCAGCAGAGGGACAGGGAGCTCGATAACCGGGGAGCTGTTTTTT
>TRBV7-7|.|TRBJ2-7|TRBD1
CASSFRDRGYEQYF
TGTGCCAGCAGCTTCCGGGACAGGGGATACGAGCAGTACTTC
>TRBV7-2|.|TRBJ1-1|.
CASSLKGQGTEAFF
TGTGCCAGCAGCTTAAAGGGGCAGGGCACTGAAGCTTTCTTT
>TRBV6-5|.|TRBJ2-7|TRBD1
CASSYKTGGNYEQYF
TGTGCCAGCAGTTACAAGACAGGGGGGAATTACGAGCAGTACTTC
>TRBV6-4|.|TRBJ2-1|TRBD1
CASSGDRANEQFF
TGTGCCAGCAGTGGGGACAGGGCCAATGAGCAGTTCTTC
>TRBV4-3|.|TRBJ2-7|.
CASSQDQAKHYEQYF
TGCGCCAGCAGCCAAGACCAGGCGAAGCACTACGAGCAGTACTTC
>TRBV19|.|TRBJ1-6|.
CACRQDTSYNSPLHF
TGTGCCTGTCGACAGGACACCTCCTATAATTCACCCCTCCACTTT
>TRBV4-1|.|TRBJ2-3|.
CASSHSEGDTQYF
TGCGCCAGCAGCCATTCAGAAGGGGATACGCAGTATTTT
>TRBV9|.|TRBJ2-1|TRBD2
CASSSRRALAGAGNEQFF
TGTGCCAGCAGCTCTCGTAGGGCTTTAGCGGGGGCCGGGAATGAGCAGTTCTTC
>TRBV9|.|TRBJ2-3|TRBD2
CASSVGSGGAGADTQYF
TGTGCCAGCAGCGTGGGTAGCGGGGGGGCCGGGGCAGATACGCAGTATTTT
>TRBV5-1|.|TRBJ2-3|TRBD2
CASMRSGGTVTDTQYF
TGCGCCAGCATGAGGAGCGGGGGAACGGTCACAGATACGCAGTATTTT
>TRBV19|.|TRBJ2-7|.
CASSMTRVRPYEQYF
TGTGCCAGTAGTATGACACGCGTACGGCCCTACGAGCAGTACTTC
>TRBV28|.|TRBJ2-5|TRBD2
CASGGEPQETQYF
TGTGCCAGCGGGGGGGAACCCCAAGAGACCCAGTACTTC
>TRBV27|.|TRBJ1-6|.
CASSRPPGSNSPLHF
TGTGCCAGCAGTCGCCCTCCAGGGTCAAATTCACCCCTCCACTTT
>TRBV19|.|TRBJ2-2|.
CASSILGNSWELFF
TGTGCCAGTAGTATACTTGGGAATTCGTGGGAGCTGTTTTTT
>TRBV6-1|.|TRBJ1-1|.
CASSVYGYTNTEAFF
TGTGCCAGCAGTGTGTACGGGTATACGAACACTGAAGCTTTCTTT
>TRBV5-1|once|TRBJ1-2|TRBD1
CASSSTGGNYGYTF
TGCGCCAGCAGCTCAACAGGGGGGAACTATGGCTACACCTTC
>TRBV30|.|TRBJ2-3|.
CAWSDGILTDTQYF
TGTGCCTGGAGTGACGGTATCCTCACAGATACGCAGTATTTT
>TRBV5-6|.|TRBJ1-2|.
CASSFSRGDGYTF
TGTGCCAGCAGCTTCTCTCGCGGGGATGGCTACACCTTC
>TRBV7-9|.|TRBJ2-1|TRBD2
CASSNSGGAYNEQFF
TGTGCCAGCAGCAATAGCGGGGGGGCCTACAATGAGCAGTTCTTC
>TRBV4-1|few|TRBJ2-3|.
CASSQVQAPGTDTQYF
TGCGCCAGCAGCCAAGTCCAGGCACCCGGCACAGATACGCAGTATTTT
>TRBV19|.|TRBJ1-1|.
CASSILGGAGPGAEAFF
TGTGCCAGTAGTATCTTGGGGGGCGCGGGTCCGGGCGCTGAAGCTTTCTTT
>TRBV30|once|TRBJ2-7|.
CAWSRRTGSEQYF
TGTGCCTGGAGCCGCAGGACGGGGAGCGAGCAGTACTTC
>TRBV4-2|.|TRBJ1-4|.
CASSQEGGADEKLFF
TGTGCCAGCAGCCAAGAAGGAGGGGCGGATGAAAAACTGTTTTTT
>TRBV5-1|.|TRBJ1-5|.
CASSLFQPQHF
TGCGCCAGCAGCTTATTTCAGCCCCAGCATTTT
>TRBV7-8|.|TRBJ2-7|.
CASSLTGSSYEQYF
TGTGCCAGCAGCTTAACAGGGAGCTCCTACGAGCAGTACTTC
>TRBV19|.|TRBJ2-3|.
CASSIWSRAGDTQYF
TGTGCCAGTAGTATATGGTCCAGGGCTGGAGATACGCAGTATTTT
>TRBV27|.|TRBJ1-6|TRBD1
CASSLHRGRFFNSPLHF
TGTGCCAGCAGTTTACACAGGGGGAGGTTTTTTAATTCACCCCTCCACTTT
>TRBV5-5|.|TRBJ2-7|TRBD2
CASSTVGSGRASYEQYF
TGTGCCAGCAGCACGGTGGGTAGCGGGCGTGCCTCCTACGAGCAGTACTTC
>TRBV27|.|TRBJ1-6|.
CASSLYGSGSYNSPLHF
TGTGCCAGCAGTTTATACGGATCAGGGAGTTACAATTCACCCCTCCACTTT
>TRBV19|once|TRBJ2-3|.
CASGELTDTQYF
TGTGCCTCGGGGGAGCTAACAGATACGCAGTATTTT
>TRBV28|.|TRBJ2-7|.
CASSPPWGDREQYF
TGTGCCAGCAGTCCACCCTGGGGGGATCGGGAGCAGTACTTC
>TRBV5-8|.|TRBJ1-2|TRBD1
CASTLRTGVGGGYTF
TGTGCCAGCACCTTAAGGACAGGGGTTGGTGGAGGCTACACCTTC
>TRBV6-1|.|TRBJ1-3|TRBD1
CASSERGRGSGNTIYF
TGTGCCAGCAGTGAAAGGGGGCGCGGGTCTGGAAACACCATATATTTT
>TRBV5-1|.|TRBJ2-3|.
CASSLRPDTQYF
TGCGCCAGCAGCTTGAGACCGGATACGCAGTATTTT
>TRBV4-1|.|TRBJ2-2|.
CASSHGDLNTGELFF
TGCGCCAGCAGCCATGGGGATCTGAACACCGGGGAGCTGTTTTTT
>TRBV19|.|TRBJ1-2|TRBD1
CASSMIGQAYGYTF
TGTGCCAGTAGTATGATTGGACAGGCCTATGGCTACACCTTC
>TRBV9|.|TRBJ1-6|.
CASSVGDSYNSPLHF
TGTGCCAGCAGCGTAGGTGACAGTTATAATTCACCCCTCCACTTT